A selection of T cell receptor beta chains follows, all from one sample in a study of shared clonotypes between healthy human individuals. Clones were sequenced by immunoSEQ multiplex PCR, and TCRdb holds only the in-frame ones, with some missing. The profile shows fewer than 850,000 clones, less than 95% of them singletons. Sequences were obtained from memory CD8+ T cells from PBMCs. All receptors come from a man aged 18 to 30 in good health. Some clones in this sample may be carry-over from other donors' samples. Each CDR3 is given with its conserved first and last residue. The order of the fields is J gene, clone size, D gene, V gene, CDR3 protein, CDR3 DNA. A D gene is named only where the DNA matches it firmly. Size is stated for part of the rows, as once, few or many counts, or as a class when the clone is expanded.

>TRBJ2-7|NA|NA|TRBV25-1
CASSEYGRDHYEQYF
TGTGCCAGCAGTGAATACGGCCGGGATCACTACGAGCAGTACTTC
>TRBJ1-1|few|TRBD1|TRBV7-9
CASSHRQGLMNTEAFF
TGTGCCAGCAGCCACCGACAGGGCCTGATGAACACTGAAGCTTTCTTT
>TRBJ2-7|once|NA|TRBV5-3
CARSVTYEQYF
TGTGCCAGAAGCGTCACCTACGAGCAGTACTTC
>TRBJ1-1|NA|NA|TRBV18
CASSPGQKSPRWIEAFF
TGTGCCAGCTCGCCGGGACAAAAATCCCCCCGCTGGATTGAAGCTTTCTTT
>TRBJ1-1|NA|NA|TRBV5-4
CASSRGEGYEAFF
TGTGCCAGCAGCAGGGGCGAGGGCTACGAAGCTTTCTTT
>TRBJ2-4|once|TRBD1|TRBV5-5
CASSFPTGTGGTLAKNIQYF
TGTGCCAGCAGCTTCCCTACCGGGACAGGGGGAACCCTGGCCAAAAACATTCAGTACTTC
>TRBJ2-6|NA|NA|TRBV27
CASSYLLSGANVLTF
TGTGCCAGCAGTTACCTTCTCTCTGGGGCCAACGTCCTGACTTTC
>TRBJ1-5|NA|NA|TRBV5-8
CASSLIRGQPQHF
TGTGCCAGCAGCTTGATAAGGGGCCAGCCCCAGCATTTT
>TRBJ2-7|NA|TRBD1|TRBV14
CASSQDRVGTVSYEQYF
TGTGCCAGCAGCCAAGACAGGGTCGGGACAGTGAGCTACGAGCAGTACTTC
>TRBJ2-7|NA|TRBD1|TRBV4-1
CASSDRGYEQYF
TGCGCCAGCAGCGACAGGGGCTACGAGCAGTACTTC
>TRBJ2-7|NA|TRBD2|TRBV6-1
CASSLSGGRSYEQYF
TGTGCCAGCAGCCTCAGCGGCGGGAGAAGTTACGAGCAGTACTTC
>TRBJ2-2|once|NA|TRBV27
CASSGASSHTGELFF
TGTGCCAGCTCCGGGGCGTCTTCCCACACCGGGGAGCTGTTTTTT
>TRBJ1-2|NA|TRBD1|TRBV9
CASSVWDRDGYTF
TGTGCCAGCAGCGTATGGGACAGGGATGGCTACACCTTC
>TRBJ2-7|NA|NA|TRBV10-2
CASSQPRVADYEQYF
TGCGCCAGCAGCCAGCCCCGGGTAGCGGACTACGAGCAGTACTTC
>TRBJ2-7|NA|NA|TRBV7-2
CASSLIGGGSQNRGYF
TGTGCCAGCAGCTTAATTGGTGGCGGTTCTCAAAATCGCGGGTACTTC
>TRBJ2-7|NA|NA|TRBV28
CASSFGRTASSYEQYF
TGTGCCAGCAGTTTTGGCCGGACGGCCAGCTCCTACGAGCAGTACTTC
>TRBJ2-1|NA|NA|TRBV12-5
CASGLVYNEQFF
TGTGCTAGTGGTTTGGTTTACAATGAGCAGTTCTTC
>TRBJ1-2|NA|NA|TRBV7-9
CASSLDWDGYTF
TGTGCCAGCAGCTTAGACTGGGATGGCTACACCTTC
>TRBJ2-1|NA|TRBD1|TRBV7-8
CASSLGGQGAQEQFF
TGTGCCAGCAGCTTAGGGGGACAGGGGGCGCAGGAGCAGTTCTTC
>TRBJ1-2|once|NA|TRBV27
CASSPWRTLPYGYTF
TGTGCCAGCAGTCCCTGGCGGACGCTCCCTTATGGCTACACCTTC
>TRBJ2-2|NA|NA|TRBV13
CASSLLAENTGELFF
TGTGCCAGCAGCTTACTGGCTGAAAACACCGGGGAGCTGTTTTTT
>TRBJ2-6|NA|NA|TRBV10-3
CAISEVAAPPGANVLTF
TGTGCCATCAGTGAGGTGGCCGCACCCCCTGGGGCCAACGTCCTGACTTTC
>TRBJ2-2|NA|TRBD2|TRBV7-6
CASSSSGGLAGVLTGELFF
TGTGCCAGCAGCTCCTCCGGGGGACTAGCGGGAGTTCTCACCGGGGAGCTGTTTTTT
>TRBJ2-7|NA|TRBD2|TRBV30
CAWSVIAGGPYEQYF
TGTGCCTGGAGTGTGATAGCGGGAGGGCCCTACGAGCAGTACTTC
>TRBJ2-1|NA|NA|TRBV4-1
CASSQDGSRLNNEQFF
TGCGCCAGCAGCCAAGACGGGTCACGGTTAAACAATGAGCAGTTCTTC
>TRBJ2-5|NA|NA|TRBV6-5
CASSYNQGSQETQYF
TGTGCCAGCAGTTACAACCAAGGGTCCCAAGAGACCCAGTACTTC
>TRBJ1-2|NA|NA|TRBV7-8
CASSSDSNYGYTF
TGTGCCAGCAGCTCCGACAGTAACTATGGCTACACCTTC
>TRBJ1-2|NA|NA|TRBV9
CASSVSGGYTF
TGTGCCAGCAGCGTATCCGGAGGCTACACCTTC
>TRBJ2-7|NA|NA|TRBV9
CASSVAPASTYEQYF
TGTGCCAGCAGCGTAGCCCCGGCCTCTACCTACGAGCAGTACTTC
>TRBJ2-3|NA|NA|TRBV6-1
CASSEMKWNTQYF
TGTGCCAGCAGTGAAATGAAGTGGAATACGCAGTATTTT
>TRBJ2-7|once|TRBD2|TRBV11-2
CASSSTSAGEQYF
TGTGCCAGCAGCTCGACTAGCGCGGGCGAGCAGTACTTC
>TRBJ2-7|NA|NA|TRBV4-1
CASSQLDISFYEQYF
TGCGCCAGCAGCCAATTAGACATCTCCTTCTACGAGCAGTACTTC
>TRBJ1-5|NA|TRBD1|TRBV28
CASSPGTGDQPQHF
TGTGCCAGCAGTCCAGGGACAGGGGATCAGCCCCAGCATTTT
>TRBJ1-5|NA|NA|TRBV19
CASSISGHQPQHF
TGTGCCAGTAGTATTTCGGGACATCAGCCCCAGCATTTT
>TRBJ2-7|NA|NA|TRBV5-1
CASSLDATYEQYF
TGCGCCAGCAGCTTGGATGCCACCTACGAGCAGTACTTC
>TRBJ1-1|NA|NA|TRBV10-3
CAISDGVNTEAFF
TGTGCCATCAGTGACGGGGTGAACACTGAAGCTTTCTTT
>TRBJ2-3|NA|TRBD2|TRBV4-2
CASSQDDGTTTDTQYF
TGTGCCAGCAGCCAAGATGACGGGACTACCACAGATACGCAGTATTTT
>TRBJ2-5|NA|TRBD2|TRBV28
CASSPYGGARRETQYF
TGTGCCAGCAGTCCTTACGGGGGGGCGCGGCGGGAGACCCAGTACTTC
>TRBJ2-7|NA|NA|TRBV27
CASSGDRPPRVEQYF
TGTGCCAGCTCCGGGGATCGGCCCCCCCGGGTCGAGCAGTACTTC
>TRBJ2-7|NA|TRBD1|TRBV7-9
CASSPRITPPLTGGHEQYF
TGTGCCAGCAGCCCTAGGATAACGCCGCCGCTGACAGGGGGGCACGAGCAGTACTTC
>TRBJ2-1|NA|NA|TRBV5-1
CASSPWSSYNEQFF
TGCGCCAGCAGCCCCTGGAGCTCCTACAATGAGCAGTTCTTC
>TRBJ1-1|NA|NA|TRBV6-5
CASSYSVRWNTEAFF
TGTGCCAGCAGTTACTCTGTTAGGTGGAACACTGAAGCTTTCTTT
>TRBJ2-3|NA|TRBD1|TRBV7-9
CASSARDREPTDTQYF
TGTGCCAGCAGCGCCCGGGACAGGGAGCCCACAGATACGCAGTATTTT
>TRBJ2-7|NA|NA|TRBV7-9
CASSSTTGYPHEQYF
TGTGCCAGCAGCTCGACAACGGGATACCCCCACGAGCAGTACTTC